This record looks at one T cell receptor beta chain sequence and its context. The method was immunoSEQ multiplex PCR; TCRdb's version includes in-frame clones alone and lacks a portion of them. The data contain fewer than 200,000 clones, roughly 92% of them seen just once; the ten biggest clones take up over 1.1%. The sample comes from a study of control samples from healthy donors and cancer patients. Germline CDR1 MDHEN, CDR2 SYDVKM. Trimming removed 3 bases at V and 5 bases at J, with 8 bases between. CDR3 length: 12 amino acids. The rearrangement joins TRBV28 to TRBJ2-7; weak D call: TRBD1 (5 bases). The sample comprised blood. This TCR derives from a man aged 25 to 45 in good health. Here the CDR3 reads CASSFRVHEQYF. As DNA, the CDR3 is TGTGCCAGCAGTTTCAGGGTCCACGAGCAGTACTTC.